This TCR beta chain is from a study of CD8 T cells in ankylosing spondylitis. From the 5' RACE reads, TCRdb called clonotypes with MiXCR, one entry per CDR3 protein. The data show some 840,000 distinct CDR3 sequences, about 12% seen once. This clonotype was seen only a few times. Antigen: not known. Germline lookup yields CDR1 MNHEY and CDR2 SVGAGI. Trimming cost V 2 bases and J 1 base, with 9 bases left between them. CDR3 length: 16 amino acids. Broader study findings: Ankylosing spondylitis blood appeared to be characterized by a TCR beta motif of several highly homologous variants. In the blood and synovial fluid of reactive arthritis, some motif variants had been previously reported.

The sequenced sample was blood, either unsorted or a sorted T cell fraction (not recorded which). This clonotype originated in a male donor with ankylosing spondylitis. The V call is TRBV6-5, the J call TRBJ2-6; possible D gene TRBD1, 6 bases. The CDR3 nucleotides read TGTGCCAGCAGTTACCGGGACACATCTGGGGCCAACGTCCTGACTTTC. Protein: CASSYRDTSGANVLTF.